This TCR beta chain was documented in a study of T cell responses to AZD1222 COVID-19 vaccine. Study-level points and caveats: Clonal diversity was possibly underestimated, and white British individuals and females predominated among donors. Increases in Spike-specific TCR breadth and depth were seen after two AZD1222 doses. Repertoire samples came only from after the peak T cell response.

Comments on this clone: The antigen is undetermined.

Using immunoSEQ multiplex PCR, the repertoire was profiled, and TCRdb retains in-frame clones only, with some absent. The sample has 110,000 to 150,000 clones, 80% to 90% seen once. This CDR3 spans 11 amino acids. Germline-derived CDR1 and CDR2 are MNHNS and SASEGT. Trimming took off 5 bases at V and 7 bases at J, with 3 bases between the two ends. The TCR comes from an adult in good health. This rearrangement joins TRBV6-1 to TRBJ1-6; D uncertain. This specimen was peripheral blood, taken on day 0 of AZD1222 vaccination. The CDR3 sequence: CASSTNSPLHF. CDR3 DNA: TGTGCCAGCAGTACCAATTCACCCCTCCACTTT.